Listed below are T cell receptor beta chains from one sample, sequenced in a study of blood T cell repertoires in COVID-19. The table came from immunoSEQ multiplex PCR; TCRdb's copy has only in-frame clones and leaves some out. The sample holds about 200,000 clones, approximately 83% seen once. Sequencing input: PBMCs or T cells enriched from blood (not recorded which). These TCRs come from a woman between 50 and 59 years old who had been exposed to COVID-19. CDR3s include the opening cysteine and the closing phenylalanine or tryptophan. Fields, in order: clone size, V gene, J gene, D gene, CDR3 protein, CDR3 DNA. The D gene is left open where the match is weak. Size is omitted from some rows. Given values are once, few, many or a class for expanded clones.

abundance: .
v_gene: TRBV4-3
j_gene: TRBJ2-6
d_gene: .
CDR3aa: CASSQDGRISGANVLTF
CDR3nt: TGCGCCAGCAGCCAAGATGGGCGCATCTCTGGGGCCAACGTCCTGACTTTC

abundance: .
v_gene: TRBV5-1
j_gene: TRBJ1-6
d_gene: .
CDR3aa: CASSAGLLNSPLHF
CDR3nt: TGCGCCAGCAGCGCGGGACTTCTGAATTCACCCCTCCACTTT

abundance: few
v_gene: TRBV15
j_gene: TRBJ1-4
d_gene: TRBD1
CDR3aa: CATSRGGQGGEKLFF
CDR3nt: TGTGCCACCAGCAGAGGTGGACAGGGAGGGGAAAAACTGTTTTTT

abundance: .
v_gene: TRBV6-6
j_gene: TRBJ2-7
d_gene: .
CDR3aa: CASSYGGYSYEQYF
CDR3nt: TGTGCCAGCAGTTACGGAGGTTACTCCTACGAGCAGTACTTC

abundance: .
v_gene: TRBV12-5
j_gene: TRBJ2-1
d_gene: TRBD1
CDR3aa: CASVPGTGYNEQFF
CDR3nt: TGTGCTAGTGTCCCCGGGACAGGGTACAATGAGCAGTTCTTC

abundance: .
v_gene: TRBV9
j_gene: TRBJ1-2
d_gene: .
CDR3aa: CASSVGLEKEYGYTF
CDR3nt: TGTGCCAGCAGCGTAGGACTGGAGAAGGAATATGGCTACACCTTC

abundance: .
v_gene: TRBV28
j_gene: TRBJ1-1
d_gene: .
CDR3aa: CASKEDPNTEAFF
CDR3nt: TGTGCCAGCAAAGAGGATCCTAACACTGAAGCTTTCTTT

abundance: .
v_gene: TRBV19
j_gene: TRBJ2-7
d_gene: TRBD1
CDR3aa: CASSVSPGQGTYEQYF
CDR3nt: TGTGCCAGTAGCGTCTCACCGGGACAGGGAACCTACGAGCAGTACTTC

abundance: .
v_gene: TRBV18
j_gene: TRBJ2-3
d_gene: .
CDR3aa: CASSPVRRGTDTQYF
CDR3nt: TGTGCCAGCTCACCAGTCAGGCGAGGCACAGATACGCAGTATTTT

abundance: .
v_gene: TRBV19
j_gene: TRBJ2-6
d_gene: .
CDR3aa: CASSRVQAGSGANVLTF
CDR3nt: TGTGCCAGTAGTAGAGTCCAAGCTGGCTCTGGGGCCAACGTCCTGACTTTC

abundance: .
v_gene: TRBV24-1
j_gene: TRBJ2-2
d_gene: TRBD1
CDR3aa: CATSDPSTGTGELFF
CDR3nt: TGTGCCACCAGTGACCCGTCGACAGGGACCGGGGAGCTGTTTTTT

abundance: .
v_gene: TRBV18
j_gene: TRBJ2-3
d_gene: .
CDR3aa: CASSLGGPGDTQYF
CDR3nt: TGTGCCAGCTCCCTCGGCGGCCCCGGCGATACGCAGTATTTT

abundance: .
v_gene: TRBV13
j_gene: TRBJ1-2
d_gene: .
CDR3aa: CASRPNLQGVANYGYTF
CDR3nt: TGTGCCAGCAGACCCAACTTACAGGGTGTAGCTAACTATGGCTACACCTTC

abundance: .
v_gene: TRBV7-8
j_gene: TRBJ1-2
d_gene: TRBD1
CDR3aa: CASSLMDRDPRYGYTF
CDR3nt: TGTGCCAGCAGCTTAATGGACAGGGACCCCCGCTATGGCTACACCTTC

abundance: .
v_gene: TRBV7-2
j_gene: TRBJ2-2
d_gene: .
CDR3aa: CASRSGFTSTGELFF
CDR3nt: TGTGCCAGCAGGTCGGGGTTCACGAGCACCGGGGAGCTGTTTTTT

abundance: .
v_gene: TRBV7-2
j_gene: TRBJ1-1
d_gene: .
CDR3aa: CASNLPGAGTEAFF
CDR3nt: TGTGCCAGCAACCTCCCGGGAGCGGGCACTGAAGCTTTCTTT

abundance: .
v_gene: TRBV10-1
j_gene: TRBJ2-3
d_gene: .
CDR3aa: CASSWGPASAKPTDTQYF
CDR3nt: TGCGCCAGCAGTTGGGGCCCCGCTAGTGCCAAACCCACAGATACGCAGTATTTT

abundance: .
v_gene: TRBV7-2
j_gene: TRBJ1-2
d_gene: TRBD1
CDR3aa: CASSSPDRGNYGYTF
CDR3nt: TGTGCCAGCAGCTCGCCGGACAGGGGAAACTATGGCTACACCTTC

abundance: .
v_gene: TRBV2
j_gene: TRBJ1-1
d_gene: TRBD1
CDR3aa: CASRRQGTRTEAFF
CDR3nt: TGTGCCAGCAGGCGACAGGGGACGAGGACTGAAGCTTTCTTT

abundance: .
v_gene: TRBV5-1
j_gene: TRBJ2-5
d_gene: TRBD2
CDR3aa: CASSPGLAGGVRQETQYF
CDR3nt: TGCGCCAGCAGCCCGGGACTAGCGGGGGGGGTACGACAAGAGACCCAGTACTTC

abundance: .
v_gene: TRBV7-2
j_gene: TRBJ1-4
d_gene: .
CDR3aa: CASGQPPNEKLFF
CDR3nt: TGTGCCAGCGGACAGCCACCTAATGAAAAACTGTTTTTT

abundance: once
v_gene: TRBV15
j_gene: TRBJ1-4
d_gene: .
CDR3aa: CATSRGGEGKLFF
CDR3nt: TGTGCCACCAGCAGAGGAGGGGAGGGAAAACTGTTTTTT

abundance: once
v_gene: TRBV15
j_gene: TRBJ1-5
d_gene: .
CDR3aa: CATSRNLANQPQHF
CDR3nt: TGTGCCACCAGCAGAAACTTAGCAAATCAGCCCCAGCATTTT

abundance: .
v_gene: TRBV5-5
j_gene: TRBJ2-2
d_gene: .
CDR3aa: CASSSLGRMNTGELFF
CDR3nt: TGTGCCAGCAGCTCCCTAGGTAGGATGAACACCGGGGAGCTGTTTTTT

abundance: .
v_gene: TRBV11-3
j_gene: TRBJ1-1
d_gene: .
CDR3aa: CASSRPGTEAFF
CDR3nt: TGTGCCAGCAGCCGTCCGGGCACTGAAGCTTTCTTT

abundance: .
v_gene: TRBV27
j_gene: TRBJ1-1
d_gene: .
CDR3aa: CASSLQQGTEAFF
CDR3nt: TGTGCCAGCAGTTTACAACAGGGTACTGAAGCTTTCTTT

abundance: .
v_gene: TRBV6-5
j_gene: TRBJ2-3
d_gene: .
CDR3aa: CASSYLGGADTQYF
CDR3nt: TGTGCCAGCAGTTATTTGGGGGGTGCGGATACGCAGTATTTT

abundance: .
v_gene: TRBV6-5
j_gene: TRBJ1-1
d_gene: .
CDR3aa: CASSPTGVDTEAFF
CDR3nt: TGTGCCAGCAGTCCCACGGGAGTGGACACTGAAGCTTTCTTT

abundance: .
v_gene: TRBV12-3/TRBV12-4
j_gene: TRBJ1-2
d_gene: .
CDR3aa: CASSLWGQNGYTF
CDR3nt: TGTGCCAGCAGTTTATGGGGGCAGAATGGCTACACCTTC

abundance: .
v_gene: TRBV29-1
j_gene: TRBJ1-1
d_gene: .
CDR3aa: CSVGAFAGWTEAFF
CDR3nt: TGCAGCGTGGGGGCCTTTGCGGGTTGGACTGAAGCTTTCTTT

abundance: .
v_gene: TRBV5-1
j_gene: TRBJ2-5
d_gene: .
CDR3aa: CASSIPQGQETQYF
CDR3nt: TGCGCCAGCAGCATCCCACAGGGTCAAGAGACCCAGTACTTC

abundance: .
v_gene: TRBV6-5
j_gene: TRBJ1-2
d_gene: TRBD1
CDR3aa: CASSTNRGSYGYTF
CDR3nt: TGTGCCAGCAGTACAAACAGGGGTTCCTATGGCTACACCTTC

abundance: .
v_gene: TRBV6-5
j_gene: TRBJ1-2
d_gene: TRBD1
CDR3aa: CASTLGQGFNGYTF
CDR3nt: TGTGCCAGCACCCTCGGACAGGGCTTTAATGGCTACACCTTC

abundance: .
v_gene: TRBV15
j_gene: TRBJ1-5
d_gene: .
CDR3aa: CATSLTGSNQPQHF
CDR3nt: TGTGCCACCAGCCTAACAGGGTCGAATCAGCCCCAGCATTTT

abundance: .
v_gene: TRBV5-5
j_gene: TRBJ1-1
d_gene: TRBD1
CDR3aa: CASSLTGGSGTEAFF
CDR3nt: TGTGCCAGCAGCTTGACAGGGGGCTCGGGGACTGAAGCTTTCTTT

abundance: .
v_gene: TRBV7-2
j_gene: TRBJ1-2
d_gene: .
CDR3aa: CASSLDSGNYGYTF
CDR3nt: TGTGCCAGCAGCTTAGATAGCGGGAACTATGGCTACACCTTC

abundance: few
v_gene: TRBV11-2
j_gene: TRBJ1-1
d_gene: TRBD1
CDR3aa: CASSLDGTANTEAFF
CDR3nt: TGTGCCAGCAGCTTAGATGGGACAGCCAACACTGAAGCTTTCTTT

abundance: once
v_gene: TRBV27
j_gene: TRBJ2-1
d_gene: TRBD1
CDR3aa: CASSSYRRDRGLGNEQFF
CDR3nt: TGTGCCAGCAGTTCATATAGAAGAGACAGGGGGCTCGGTAATGAGCAGTTCTTC

abundance: .
v_gene: TRBV3-1/TRBV3-2
j_gene: TRBJ1-3
d_gene: TRBD1
CDR3aa: CASSDTGGYGNTIYF
CDR3nt: TGTGCCAGCAGTGATACAGGGGGTTATGGAAACACCATATATTTT

abundance: .
v_gene: TRBV6-2/TRBV6-3
j_gene: TRBJ1-1
d_gene: .
CDR3aa: CASSYGGKSTEAFF
CDR3nt: TGTGCCAGCAGTTACGGGGGCAAGAGCACTGAAGCTTTCTTT

abundance: .
v_gene: TRBV30
j_gene: TRBJ1-1
d_gene: .
CDR3aa: CAWSGMGAGTEAFF
CDR3nt: TGTGCCTGGAGCGGTATGGGGGCGGGCACTGAAGCTTTCTTT

abundance: few
v_gene: TRBV10-2
j_gene: TRBJ2-5
d_gene: TRBD2
CDR3aa: CATRLAGTVETQYF
CDR3nt: TGCGCCACCAGACTAGCGGGGACGGTAGAGACCCAGTACTTC

abundance: once
v_gene: TRBV3-1/TRBV3-2
j_gene: TRBJ2-4
d_gene: TRBD2
CDR3aa: CASSSGGGRYF
CDR3nt: TGTGCCAGCAGCTCCGGGGGGGGCCGGTACTTC

abundance: .
v_gene: TRBV6-5
j_gene: TRBJ2-2
d_gene: TRBD1
CDR3aa: CASSPDRAAGELFF
CDR3nt: TGTGCCAGCAGTCCCGACAGGGCGGCCGGGGAGCTGTTTTTT

abundance: .
v_gene: TRBV28
j_gene: TRBJ1-3
d_gene: TRBD1
CDR3aa: CASSLPISWRQGAVLSGNTIYF
CDR3nt: TGTGCCAGCAGTTTACCGATATCTTGGAGGCAGGGGGCGGTTTTATCTGGAAACACCATATATTTT

abundance: .
v_gene: TRBV19
j_gene: TRBJ1-6
d_gene: .
CDR3aa: CASSPGQPGFSPLHF
CDR3nt: TGTGCCAGTAGCCCAGGACAGCCGGGGTTTTCACCCCTCCACTTT

abundance: .
v_gene: TRBV11-1
j_gene: TRBJ2-7
d_gene: .
CDR3aa: CASSPTSLFYEQYF
CDR3nt: TGTGCCAGCAGCCCCACTTCCCTCTTTTACGAGCAGTACTTC

abundance: .
v_gene: TRBV5-4
j_gene: TRBJ2-3
d_gene: TRBD2
CDR3aa: CASSFFSGGTDTQYF
CDR3nt: TGTGCCAGCAGCTTTTTTAGCGGGGGCACAGATACGCAGTATTTT

abundance: .
v_gene: TRBV9
j_gene: TRBJ2-3
d_gene: TRBD2
CDR3aa: CASSSGTSGVTDTQYF
CDR3nt: TGTGCCAGCAGCTCAGGGACTAGCGGGGTCACAGATACGCAGTATTTT

abundance: .
v_gene: TRBV7-2
j_gene: TRBJ2-7
d_gene: .
CDR3aa: CASSLGRGYYEQYF
CDR3nt: TGTGCCAGCAGCTTGGGCAGGGGCTACTACGAGCAGTACTTC

abundance: .
v_gene: TRBV11-2
j_gene: TRBJ1-2
d_gene: .
CDR3aa: CASSFTGQGYTF
CDR3nt: TGTGCCAGCAGTTTTACAGGGCAAGGCTACACCTTC